This TCR beta chain was sequenced during a study of T cell responses to AZD1222 COVID-19 vaccine. Overall study findings and caveats: Close to half of spike-specific TCRs reportedly recognize unmutated variant regions.

From germline, CDR1 is LGHNA and CDR2 YSLEER. This CDR3 contains 16 residues. The ends were cut back, 0 bases at V and 3 bases at J, with 12 bases in the middle. Profiled with immunoSEQ multiplex PCR; TCRdb holds only in-frame clones, not every one. The sample includes tens of thousands of clones, over 80% seen only once; the top ten take approximately 15%. Points on this clone: The antigen remains undetermined.

The input for sequencing was peripheral blood, taken on day 0 of AZD1222 vaccination. This TCR derives from an adult in good health. The J gene is TRBJ2-1, the V gene TRBV4-3; D gene unclear. CDR3 loop: CASSQDTRVSYNEQFF. Written as DNA, the CDR3 is TGCGCCAGCAGCCAAGATACTCGGGTAAGCTACAATGAGCAGTTCTTC.